Here is one T cell receptor (beta chain) with its context. Antigen: not known. At one end the junction does not follow the germline gene, possibly because of a read error. CDR3 length: 17 residues. Per the germline V gene, CDR1 is SGHNT and CDR2 is YYREEE (reference sequence). The data derive from a study of T cells in Graves' hyperthyroidism and ophthalmopathy. Amplification yielded TCR beta CDR3 regions, with RNA transcripts as the source. RT-PCR in the first round (using the HTBI primer set) targeted the TCR CDR3. Each CDR3 protein is one row after TCRdb ran MiXCR on the multiplex PCR reads. The repertoire holds over 250,000 distinct CDR3 sequences, 15% to 20% seen once, with over 50% in the top ten. Diagnosing involved the use of clinical symptoms, serum thyroxine and TRAb, thyroid ultrasound and orbital computed tomography. General study results and limits: The model predicted ophthalmopathy a median approximately seven months before onset.

The sequencing input was blood. This rearrangement joins TRBV5-4 to TRBJ2-6; tentatively, D is TRBD1 (6 bases). The sequence was obtained from a woman in her sixties or seventies with Graves' ophthalmopathy. The CDR3 sequence is CASSLALTGSGANVLTF. CDR3 coding DNA: TGCGCCAGCAGCTTGGCCCTGACAGGCTCTGGGGCCAACGTCCTGACTTTC.